This T cell receptor beta chain came from a study of control samples from healthy donors and cancer patients. V shed 4 bases and J 0 bases; nucleotides not matched to a gene: 10. The CDR3 sequence is 17 residues long. Per the germline V gene, CDR1 is SGHTA and CDR2 is FQGNSA. Here immunoSEQ multiplex PCR was the method, and the copy in TCRdb shows in-frame clones only, minus some. The profile covers some 30,000 clones, with 87% appearing a single time and approximately 3.6% taken by the ten largest. This clone showed up just a few times. The chain couples TRBV7-2 to TRBJ2-3; 7 nucleotides agree with TRBD1. The receptor was isolated from a female donor with melanoma. The sample taken for sequencing was formalin-fixed, paraffin-embedded tissue. The CDR3 nucleotides read TGTGCCAGCAGCTACTTGACAGGGTCTTTTAGCACAGATACGCAGTATTTT. Its protein product is CASSYLTGSFSTDTQYF. The whole variable domain, remainder taken from reference TRBV7-2 and TRBJ2-3, is GAGVSQSPSNKVTEKGKDVELRCDPISGHTALYWYRQSLGQGLEFLIYFQGNSAPDKSGLPSDRFSAERTGGSVSTLTIQRTQQEDSAVYLCASSYLTGSFSTDTQYFGPGTRLTVL.